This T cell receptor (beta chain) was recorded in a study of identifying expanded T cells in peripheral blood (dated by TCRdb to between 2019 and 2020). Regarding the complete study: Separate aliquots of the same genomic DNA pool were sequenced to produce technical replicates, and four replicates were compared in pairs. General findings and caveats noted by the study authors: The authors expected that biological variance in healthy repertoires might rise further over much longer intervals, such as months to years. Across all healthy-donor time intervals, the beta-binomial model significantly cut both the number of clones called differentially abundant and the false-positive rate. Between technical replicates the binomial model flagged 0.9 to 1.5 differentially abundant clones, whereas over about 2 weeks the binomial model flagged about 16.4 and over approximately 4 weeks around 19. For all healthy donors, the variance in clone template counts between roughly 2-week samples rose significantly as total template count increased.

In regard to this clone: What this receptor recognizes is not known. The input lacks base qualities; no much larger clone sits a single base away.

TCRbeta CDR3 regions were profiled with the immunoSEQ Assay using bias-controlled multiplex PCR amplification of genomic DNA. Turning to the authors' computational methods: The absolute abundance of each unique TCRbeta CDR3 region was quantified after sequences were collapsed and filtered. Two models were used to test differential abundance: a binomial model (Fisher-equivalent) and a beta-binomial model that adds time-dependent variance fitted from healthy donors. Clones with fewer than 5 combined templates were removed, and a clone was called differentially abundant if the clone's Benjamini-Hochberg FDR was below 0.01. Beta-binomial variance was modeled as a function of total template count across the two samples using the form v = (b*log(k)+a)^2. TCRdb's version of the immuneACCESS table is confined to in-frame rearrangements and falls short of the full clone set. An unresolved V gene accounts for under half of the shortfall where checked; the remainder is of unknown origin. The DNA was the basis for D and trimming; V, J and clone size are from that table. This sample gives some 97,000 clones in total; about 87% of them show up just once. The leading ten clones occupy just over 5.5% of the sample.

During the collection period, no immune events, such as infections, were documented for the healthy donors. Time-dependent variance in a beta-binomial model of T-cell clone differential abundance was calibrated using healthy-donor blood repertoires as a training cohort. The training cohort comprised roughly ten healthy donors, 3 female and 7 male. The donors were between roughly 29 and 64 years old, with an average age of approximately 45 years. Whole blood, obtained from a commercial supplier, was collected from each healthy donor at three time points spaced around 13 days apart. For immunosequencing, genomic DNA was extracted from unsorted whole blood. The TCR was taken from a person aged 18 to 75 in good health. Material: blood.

This receptor has the CDR3 CASSLVAPGGDTQYF. The sequence in DNA is TGTGCCAGCAGCTTGGTGGCGCCAGGGGGTGATACGCAGTATTTT. The rearrangement joined TRBV7-9 to TRBJ2-3, with 7 bases aligning to TRBD1. CDR3 length: 15 amino acids, cysteine to phenylalanine. Only the CDR3 portion is preserved as DNA: 45 bases, with reading frame beginning at the first base. The germline V gene encodes CDR1 SEHNR and CDR2 FQNEAQ (reference sequence). The V end gives up 3 bases and the J end 6 bases, leaving 9 bases in the junction not matched to a gene.